This is a list of T cell receptor beta chains from one sample in a study of T cell responses to AZD1222 COVID-19 vaccine. Libraries were prepared by immunoSEQ multiplex PCR; TCRdb keeps only in-frame clonotypes and omits some of them. The sample gives more than 95,000 clones, about 90% of which show up once; roughly 20% is in the top ten. The input for sequencing was peripheral blood, taken on day 0 of AZD1222 vaccination. The receptors derive from an adult in good health. CDR3s include the opening cysteine and the closing phenylalanine or tryptophan. Fields, in order: D gene, J gene, CDR3 length, clone size, V gene, CDR3 DNA, CDR3 protein. The D gene is left open where the match is weak. The size entry is marked missing in some rows and otherwise reads once, few, many or a size class.

NA TRBJ1-1 14 NA TRBV6-5 TGTGCCAGCAGGAATGGACTGATGAACACTGAAGCTTTCTTT CASRNGLMNTEAFF
NA TRBJ1-5 17 NA TRBV28 TGTGCCAGCAGGTCCCCCCCCGGACTAATTAGCAATCAGCCCCAGCATTTT CASRSPPGLISNQPQHF
NA TRBJ1-6 14 once TRBV6-2/TRBV6-3 TGTGCCAGCAGTTGGGATTCCATTAATTCACCCCTCCACTTT CASSWDSINSPLHF
NA TRBJ1-3 16 NA TRBV19 TGTGCCAGTAGCGACCCCTCCGGGAGCTCTGGAAACACCATATATTTT CASSDPSGSSGNTIYF
TRBD1 TRBJ1-2 14 NA TRBV5-5 TGTGCCAGCAGCGTTGGGACAGTGTTGGGCGGCTACACCTTC CASSVGTVLGGYTF
NA TRBJ2-7 14 NA TRBV7-6 TGTGCCAGCTCCGCCCCAGGGGCAAACTACGAGCAGTACTTC CASSAPGANYEQYF
NA TRBJ1-1 14 NA TRBV6-5 TGTGCCAGCAGTAATCAGGAATCGTCCACTGAAGCTTTCTTT CASSNQESSTEAFF
NA TRBJ2-1 16 NA TRBV6-7 TGTGCCGGAAAGGGCGGTCTGGGTGCCTCCTACAATGAGCAGTTCTTC CAGKGGLGASYNEQFF
NA TRBJ2-1 14 NA TRBV5-1 TGCGCCAGCAGCTTGGGGGGACCCTACAATGAGCAGTTCTTC CASSLGGPYNEQFF
NA TRBJ2-1 12 NA TRBV25-1 TGTGCCAGCAGTGAATATGGAGATGAGCAGTTCTTC CASSEYGDEQFF
NA TRBJ1-5 16 NA TRBV6-2/TRBV6-3 TGTGCCAGCAGTTACAGAGTACGAAGTGGCAATCAGCCCCAGCATTTT CASSYRVRSGNQPQHF
TRBD1 TRBJ2-1 14 NA TRBV6-5 TGTGCCAGCATCAAACAGGGGGAGGTCAATGAGCAGTTCTTC CASIKQGEVNEQFF
TRBD2 TRBJ2-1 14 once TRBV19 TGTGCCAGTAGTACCGCTAGCGGGATTAATGAGCAGTTCTTC CASSTASGINEQFF
NA TRBJ1-5 13 NA TRBV10-3 TGTGCCACCAGTGACCTAGAGGATCAGCCCCAGCATTTT CATSDLEDQPQHF
NA TRBJ2-5 14 NA TRBV7-2 TGTGCCAGCAGCTTAGCGAGCGGTTCACGGACCCAGTACTTC CASSLASGSRTQYF
TRBD1 TRBJ1-6 15 NA TRBV6-1 TGTGCCAGCAGTGAAAGGGGACAGGGTGGTTCACCCCTCCACTTT CASSERGQGGSPLHF
NA TRBJ1-6 15 NA TRBV7-8 TGTGCCAGCAGCTTTAGGGAACTGTCGAATTCACCCCTCCACTTT CASSFRELSNSPLHF
NA TRBJ2-5 13 NA TRBV10-3 TGTGCCATCAGTGAAGGCAGGGACGTGACCCAGTACTTC CAISEGRDVTQYF
NA TRBJ1-2 13 NA TRBV7-2 TGTGCCAGCAGCTTAGAGGGAGGGGATGGCTACACCTTC CASSLEGGDGYTF
NA TRBJ2-7 14 NA TRBV29-1 TGCAGCGTTGTGGGAGAGACCTCATCCTACGAGCAGTACTTC CSVVGETSSYEQYF
NA TRBJ1-2 13 NA TRBV7-9 TGTGCCAGCAGCCCCGCTTGGGGGTATGGCTACACCTTC CASSPAWGYGYTF
NA TRBJ1-6 16 once TRBV10-3 TGTGCCATCAGTGATAAGGCAGCAGGGACTAATTCACCCCTCCACTTT CAISDKAAGTNSPLHF
TRBD1 TRBJ2-7 14 NA TRBV11-2 TGTGCCAGCTCCGAGGGGGGACAGGGACACGAGCAGTACTTC CASSEGGQGHEQYF
TRBD2 TRBJ2-1 16 NA TRBV11-2 TGTGCCAGCAGCTTAGTCTTAGCGGGGGTATTGCATGAGCAGTTCTTC CASSLVLAGVLHEQFF
NA TRBJ1-2 14 NA TRBV18 TGTGCCAGCTCACGCTCTAGAAGGGAGGATGGCTACACCTTC CASSRSRREDGYTF
NA TRBJ2-3 16 NA TRBV19 TGTGCCAGTTCCCCCAGGGCGAACCAACCCACAGATACGCAGTATTTT CASSPRANQPTDTQYF
NA TRBJ1-4 13 NA TRBV12-3/TRBV12-4 TGTGCCAGCAGTTTAAATGGGGGGGAAAAACTGTTTTTT CASSLNGGEKLFF
NA TRBJ2-6 18 NA TRBV21-1 TGTGCCAGCAGCAGGCGACTAGCGGGCGACTCTGGGGCCAACGTCCTGACTTTC CASSRRLAGDSGANVLTF
NA TRBJ1-2 14 NA TRBV7-2 TGTGCCAGCATAGCCGGACAGAGATATGGTGGCTACACCTTC CASIAGQRYGGYTF
NA TRBJ1-1 13 once TRBV3-1/TRBV3-2 TGTGCCAGCAGCCAGGGGCGGGGGACTCCAGCTTTCTTT CASSQGRGTPAFF
NA TRBJ1-2 17 NA TRBV6-2/TRBV6-3 TGTGCCAGCAGTTACTCGAGTAGGGGCCTCACCCCCTATGGCTACACCTTC CASSYSSRGLTPYGYTF
NA TRBJ1-1 14 NA TRBV10-3 TGTGCCATCAGGTGGGGGAACATGAACACTGAAGCTTTCTTT CAIRWGNMNTEAFF
NA TRBJ1-1 15 NA TRBV6-5 TGTGCCAGCAGTTACTCGGCAGAAATGAACACTGAAGCTTTCTTT CASSYSAEMNTEAFF
NA TRBJ2-3 16 NA TRBV14 TGTGCCAGCAGCCAACACGCTCGGTCTAGCACAGATACGCAGTATTTT CASSQHARSSTDTQYF
NA TRBJ1-5 14 NA TRBV11-2 TGTGCCAGCAGCCGGGACAATAGCAATCAGCCCCAGCATTTT CASSRDNSNQPQHF
NA TRBJ2-3 14 NA TRBV10-3 TGTGCCATCAGTGATGGGCTGATCCGAGATACGCAGTATTTT CAISDGLIRDTQYF
NA TRBJ2-3 12 NA TRBV5-1 TGCGCCAGCAGCTTGGAAGCTGATACGCAGTATTTT CASSLEADTQYF
NA TRBJ2-2 15 NA TRBV24-1 TGTGCCACCAGTGATTTGTCTTACTCGGGCGGGGAGCTGTTTTTT CATSDLSYSGGELFF
NA TRBJ2-7 14 NA TRBV6-5 TGTGCCAGCCAGGGGGCTAGCGGCTCCTACGAGCAGTACTTC CASQGASGSYEQYF
TRBD1 TRBJ1-4 14 NA TRBV28 TGTGCCAGCAGAGAGGGACAGCGCAATGAAAAACTGTTTTTT CASREGQRNEKLFF
NA TRBJ2-2 14 NA TRBV14 TGTGCCAGCAGCCAATTCGTGGATACCGGGGAGCTGTTTTTT CASSQFVDTGELFF
TRBD2 TRBJ2-7 16 NA TRBV6-5 TGTGCCAGCAGTTCTAGCGGCAGGCAGCCTGTCTACGAGCAGTACTTC CASSSSGRQPVYEQYF
TRBD1 TRBJ2-7 15 large TRBV18 TGTGCCAGCTCAATACTGACAGGGACAATTACGGAGCAGTACTTC CASSILTGTITEQYF
NA TRBJ2-2 15 NA TRBV5-4 TGTGCCAGCAGCTTGGCTGCCAGGGACACCGGGGAGCTGTTTTTT CASSLAARDTGELFF
NA TRBJ2-7 13 NA TRBV27 TGTGCCAGCAGTTTGGCCATCACCTACGAGCAGTACTTC CASSLAITYEQYF
NA TRBJ1-1 11 NA TRBV30 TGTGCCTGGACTCACGGGGCTGAAGCTTTCTTT CAWTHGAEAFF
TRBD1 TRBJ1-1 17 NA TRBV7-2 TGTGCCAGCAGCTTAGGGGGGGGACAGGGTATGAACACTGAAGCTTTCTTT CASSLGGGQGMNTEAFF
NA TRBJ1-1 9 NA TRBV20-1 TGCAGGTCGACTGAACAAGCTTTCTTT CRSTEQAFF
NA TRBJ2-5 15 NA TRBV6-5 TGTGCCAGCAGCTCTCGCCGGGACGCACAAGAGACCCAGTACTTC CASSSRRDAQETQYF
TRBD1 TRBJ1-5 15 NA TRBV6-5 TGTGCCACCGGCTATGGACAGGCCTTCAATCAGCCCCAGCATTTT CATGYGQAFNQPQHF
TRBD1 TRBJ2-2 15 NA TRBV5-1 TGCGCCACGTTACCGGGACAGGGGTTTTCTGGGGAGCTGTTTTTT CATLPGQGFSGELFF
NA TRBJ1-1 15 once TRBV10-3 TGTGCCATCAGGGGCGGGGGCAGAACTAACACTGAAGCTTTCTTT CAIRGGGRTNTEAFF